The rows below give T cell receptor beta chains drawn from one sample of a study of blood T cell repertoires in COVID-19. Sequencing was performed with immunoSEQ multiplex PCR; in TCRdb, only in-frame clones are kept and a portion is missing. The data show about 270,000 clones, roughly 85% seen once. Sequencing was performed on peripheral blood. The receptors originated from a woman younger than 35 with acute or convalescent COVID-19. CDR3s include the opening cysteine and the closing phenylalanine or tryptophan. The D gene is left open where the match is weak. Expanded clones are given a class, and other clones once, few, many or no size at all.

>NA|17|NA|TRBJ2-1|TRBV3-1/TRBV3-2
CASSQVLGLGSYNEQFF
TGTGCCAGCAGCCAAGTATTGGGACTTGGGTCCTACAATGAGCAGTTCTTC
>NA|13|NA|TRBJ2-1|TRBV24-1
CATSGLDYNEQFF
TGTGCCACCAGCGGACTGGACTACAATGAGCAGTTCTTC
>NA|16|TRBD2|TRBJ2-1|TRBV6-6
CASSYVAGGDYNEQFF
TGTGCCAGCAGTTACGTAGCGGGAGGGGACTACAATGAGCAGTTCTTC
>few|16|NA|TRBJ2-3|TRBV7-9
CASSLSRAGSTDTQYF
TGTGCCAGCAGCTTATCTCGTGCGGGTTCAACAGATACGCAGTATTTT
>NA|14|TRBD2|TRBJ2-7|TRBV7-9
CASSLAGDLFEQYF
TGTGCCAGCAGCCTAGCGGGAGACTTGTTTGAGCAGTACTTC
>NA|14|TRBD1|TRBJ1-6|TRBV2
CASSRDRGSGPLHF
TGTGCCAGCAGTAGAGACAGGGGCTCGGGTCCCCTCCACTTT
>NA|19|TRBD1|TRBJ2-1|TRBV6-6
CASSPRGQGDSVFYNEQFF
TGTGCCAGCAGTCCAAGAGGACAGGGGGATAGCGTATTCTACAATGAGCAGTTCTTC
>once|14|TRBD1|TRBJ1-5|TRBV28
CASSPTGSGQPQHF
TGTGCCAGCAGCCCGACAGGGTCGGGTCAGCCCCAGCATTTT
>NA|14|NA|TRBJ2-7|TRBV2
CASIGGAFAYEQYF
TGTGCCAGCATAGGGGGGGCATTCGCCTACGAGCAGTACTTC
>NA|16|NA|TRBJ2-3|TRBV19
CASSQTSHRSTDTQYF
TGTGCCAGTAGTCAGACTAGTCATCGGAGCACAGATACGCAGTATTTT
>NA|15|NA|TRBJ2-1|TRBV7-6
CASSLVAGNRDEQFF
TGTGCCAGCAGCTTAGTGGCAGGGAATCGGGATGAGCAGTTCTTC
>NA|14|NA|TRBJ2-2|TRBV11-3
CASSSDRYTGELFF
TGTGCCAGCAGCTCCGACAGGTACACCGGGGAGCTGTTTTTT
>few|15|NA|TRBJ1-2|TRBV5-1
CASSPEGRLDYGYTF
TGCGCCAGCAGCCCGGAGGGACGTCTCGACTATGGCTACACCTTC
>NA|15|TRBD2|TRBJ2-2|TRBV6-2/TRBV6-3
CASSSWLAGDGELFF
TGTGCCAGCAGTTCTTGGCTAGCGGGAGACGGGGAGCTGTTTTTT
>NA|14|TRBD1|TRBJ2-7|TRBV11-2
CASTGTDRVYEQYF
TGTGCCAGCACCGGGACAGATAGAGTCTACGAGCAGTACTTC
>NA|18|NA|TRBJ2-1|TRBV24-1
CATSDRTHAGYIYNEQFF
TGTGCCACCAGTGACCGAACCCACGCAGGTTATATCTACAATGAGCAGTTCTTC
>once|13|NA|TRBJ2-1|TRBV3-1/TRBV3-2
CASSQKSNNEQFF
TGTGCCAGCAGCCAAAAGAGCAACAATGAGCAGTTCTTC
>few|13|TRBD1|TRBJ2-7|TRBV24-1
CATRTGEGYEQYF
TGTGCCACGAGAACAGGGGAAGGGTACGAGCAGTACTTC